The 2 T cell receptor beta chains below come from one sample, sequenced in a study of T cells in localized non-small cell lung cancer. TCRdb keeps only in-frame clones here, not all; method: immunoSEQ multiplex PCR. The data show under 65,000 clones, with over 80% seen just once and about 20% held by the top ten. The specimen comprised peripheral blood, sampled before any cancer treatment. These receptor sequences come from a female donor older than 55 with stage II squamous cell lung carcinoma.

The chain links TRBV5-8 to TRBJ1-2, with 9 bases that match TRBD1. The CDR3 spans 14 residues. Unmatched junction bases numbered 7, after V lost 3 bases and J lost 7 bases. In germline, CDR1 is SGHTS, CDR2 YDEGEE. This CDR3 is CASSWDRVSGGYTF. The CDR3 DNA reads TGTGCCAGCAGCTGGGACAGGGTGTCAGGTGGCTACACCTTC.

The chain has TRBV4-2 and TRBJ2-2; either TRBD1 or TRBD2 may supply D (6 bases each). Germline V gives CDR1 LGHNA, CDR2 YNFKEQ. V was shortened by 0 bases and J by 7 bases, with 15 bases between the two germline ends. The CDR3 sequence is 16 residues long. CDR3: CASSQERGGSSGELFF. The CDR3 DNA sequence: TGTGCCAGCAGCCAAGAGCGAGGGGGGTCGAGCGGGGAGCTGTTTTTT.